The 24 T cell receptor beta chains presented below share a single source sample, sequenced in a study of graft-versus-host responses after intestinal transplantation. Sequenced by immunoSEQ multiplex PCR; TCRdb stores in-frame clones only, minus some. The repertoire has under 130,000 clones, under 95% of them found once; the top ten carry roughly 1%. No antigens are known for them. Sample: unstimulated CD8+ T cells sorted from spleen or lymph node cells, taken before intestinal transplant. The receptors derive from a human donor who received an intestinal transplant.

This chain connects TRBV5-1 to TRBJ1-2; no clear D gene. V lost 0 bases, J lost 8 bases, and 14 bases lay in between. The germline gives CDR1 SGHRS, CDR2 YFSETQ. CDR3 length equals 14 residues. CDR3 amino acids: CASSLAAGPPGYTF. CDR3 DNA: TGCGCCAGCAGCTTGGCAGCAGGTCCCCCCGGCTACACCTTC.

This chain uses TRBV11-1 with TRBJ2-5; TRBD2 aligns across 7 bases. The V and J ends lost 1 base and 5 bases, in that order; junction bases with no gene match: 10. Germline CDR1 reads SGHAT; CDR2 reads FQDESV (reference sequence). The CDR3 has 16 residues. For the CDR3, the DNA is TGTGCCAGCAGCTTAGGTACCCGACTAGCCTGGGAGACCCAGTACTTC. This codes for CASSLGTRLAWETQYF.

The V and J genes are TRBV15 and TRBJ1-1; D is uncertain. The CDR3 spans 11 residues. Germline lookup yields CDR1 LNHNV and CDR2 YYDKDF (reference sequence). V shed 5 bases and J shed 4 bases, with 5 bases lying between them. The CDR3 DNA reads TGTGCCACCAGCCCAGGCACTGAAGCTTTCTTT. Residues: CATSPGTEAFF.

This CDR3 is CASSTLESYPGQSQYEQYF. The CDR3, as DNA: TGTGCCAGTAGTACGCTTGAGTCTTATCCGGGACAGTCCCAATACGAGCAGTACTTC. The chain links TRBV19 to TRBJ2-7; TRBD1 aligns across 7 bases. J was trimmed by 4 bases and V by 4 bases; bases with no gene match: 22. The germline gives CDR1 LNHDA, CDR2 SQIVND (reference sequence). The CDR3 runs to 19 residues.

This chain joins TRBV6-1 and TRBJ1-2; D gene unclear. The V and J ends lost 3 bases and 5 bases respectively, with 10 bases between them. CDR1 is MNHNS, CDR2 SASEGT, per germline. The CDR3 runs 13 residues. CDR3 sequence reads: CASSEVTPYGYTF. For the CDR3, the DNA is TGTGCCAGCAGTGAGGTGACCCCGTATGGCTACACCTTC.

This clone was observed a handful of times. This chain joins TRBV4-2 and TRBJ1-4, with TRBD1 identical over 7 bases. The CDR3 sequence is 14 residues long. CDR1 LGHNA and CDR2 YNFKEQ come from the germline V gene. Unmatched junction bases numbered 7, after V lost 2 bases and J lost 10 bases. This CDR3 is CASSQIGGGVKLFF. CDR3 bases: TGTGCCAGCAGCCAAATTGGAGGGGGCGTAAAACTGTTTTTT.

This chain connects TRBV5-3 to TRBJ2-7; 9 bases are a match to TRBD1. TRBV5-3 is filed as an ORF, its function uncertain. V trimming: 3 bases; J trimming: 3 bases; junction bases outside the gene matches: 7. This CDR3 is built from 15 residues. CDR3 residues: CARSYRTGDFYEQYF. The CDR3 coding sequence is TGTGCCAGAAGCTACCGGACAGGGGATTTCTACGAGCAGTACTTC.

The rearrangement joins TRBV6-5 to TRBJ1-2, with a possible D match to TRBD1 (6 bases). Per germline, CDR1 MNHEY and CDR2 SVGAGI. The V end lost 5 bases, the J end lost 3 bases, and 13 bases lay between the germline ends. The CDR3 is made up of 14 amino acids. The CDR3 coding sequence is TGTGCCAGCAGTCCCATCGGGGGCTACTATGGCTACACCTTC. Translated, it gives CASSPIGGYYGYTF.

The rearrangement joins TRBV5-6 to TRBJ2-7; perhaps TRBD1 as D (6 bases). V gave up 0 bases and J gave up 6 bases, with 13 bases separating them. The CDR3 sequence is 14 residues long. Germline CDR1 and CDR2: SGHDT and YYEEEE. The CDR3 protein is CASSLDQGSSEQYF. The CDR3 DNA sequence: TGTGCCAGCAGCTTGGATCAGGGGTCGTCCGAGCAGTACTTC.

The chain recombines TRBV7-9 with TRBJ1-4, with a weak D call TRBD1 (5 bases). Germline values: CDR1 SEHNR, CDR2 FQNEAQ (reference sequence). The CDR3 is 17 amino acids. The V end was cut by 4 bases, the J end by 8 bases, with 23 bases between. CDR3 in amino acids: CASSSLPPRGEGEKLFF. CDR3 DNA sequence: TGTGCCAGCAGCTCACTACCCCCCCGGGGGGAAGGGGAAAAACTGTTTTTT.

The V call is TRBV6-1, the J call TRBJ2-2; D unresolved. Between the trimmed V and J ends, which lost 2 bases and 5 bases, there was a span of 6 bases. The germline V gene encodes CDR1 MNHNS and CDR2 SASEGT. The CDR3 spans 13 residues. CDR3 DNA: TGTGCCAGCAGTGAACAGGTTACCGGGGAGCTGTTTTTT. It translates to CASSEQVTGELFF.

J is TRBJ1-2 and V is TRBV6-5; D is unclear. With 2 bases removed from V and 4 bases from J, the gap between germline ends came to 8 bases. Germline-derived CDR1 and CDR2 are MNHEY and SVGAGI. This CDR3 spans 13 amino acids. DNA of the CDR3: TGTGCCAGCAGTTACGATCGCTTCTATGGCTACACCTTC. This gives the protein CASSYDRFYGYTF.

The chain has TRBV5-6 and TRBJ1-6; TRBD1 might be the D (6 bases). V lost 6 bases to trimming and J lost 4 bases, with 14 bases between them. The CDR3 runs to 15 residues. Germline V gene sequence: CDR1 SGHDT, CDR2 YYEEEE. The CDR3 bases are TGTGCCAGCACCCATGCGGGACAATATAATTCACCCCTCCACTTT. As protein: CASTHAGQYNSPLHF. Complete variable domain (other parts from reference TRBV5-6 and TRBJ1-6): DAGVTQSPTHLIKTRGQQVTLRCSPKSGHDTVSWYQQALGQGPQFIFQYYEEEERQRGNFPDRFSGHQFPNYSSELNVNALLLGDSALYLCASTHAGQYNSPLHFGNGTRLTVT.

This clone was counted once. The chain uses TRBV6-7 and TRBJ1-5, with 7 bases aligning to TRBD1. Being an ORF, TRBV6-7 has a function that is uncertain. The CDR3 runs 17 residues. Germline trimming cut 6 bases from V and 0 bases from J; bases unmatched to any gene: 11. The CDR3 loop reads CASSSPGTEYSNQPQHF. CDR3 nucleotide sequence: TGTGCCAGCAGCTCCCCCGGGACAGAGTATAGCAATCAGCCCCAGCATTTT.

The V call is TRBV6-4, the J call TRBJ1-1; D gene ambiguous. CDR3 length: 13 residues. Trimming cost V 6 bases and J 4 bases, with 12 bases left between them. CDR1 MRHNA and CDR2 SNTAGT come from the germline V gene. Here the CDR3 reads CASSPGIGTEAFF. Here the CDR3 DNA reads TGTGCCAGCAGCCCCGGGATCGGCACTGAAGCTTTCTTT.

The chain joins TRBV10-1 to TRBJ2-7, with 8 bases that match TRBD2. The CDR3 runs to 15 residues. In germline, CDR1 is WNHNN, CDR2 SYGVQD (reference sequence). V lost 0 bases, J lost 5 bases, and 6 bases stayed unmatched. The CDR3 region is CASSESTGGINEQYF. The CDR3 nucleotides read TGCGCCAGCAGTGAGTCGACGGGAGGGATCAACGAGCAGTACTTC.

The genes are TRBV4-1 and TRBJ2-2, with 9 bases lining up with TRBD1. J was trimmed by 3 bases and V by 5 bases; bases with no gene match: 7. Germline values: CDR1 MGHRA, CDR2 YSYEKL. The CDR3 covers 16 residues. As DNA, the CDR3 is TGCGCCAGCAGCTATCTCGACAGGGGGGACACCGGGGAGCTGTTTTTT. Residues: CASSYLDRGDTGELFF.

The CDR3 spells CASSEDINYGYTF. CDR3 coding DNA: TGTGCCAGCAGCGAGGACATTAACTATGGCTACACCTTC. The chain joins TRBV27 to TRBJ1-2; tentatively, D is TRBD1 (5 bases). The V gene's germline CDR1 is MNHEY and CDR2 SMNVEV (reference sequence). The CDR3 is 13 amino acids. Trimming left V 6 bases short and J 1 base short, with 9 bases between.

This sequence joins TRBV5-5 and TRBJ1-1; D is undetermined. This CDR3 comprises 13 residues. Germline V gives CDR1 SGHKS, CDR2 YYEKEE (reference sequence). The V end was cut by 2 bases, the J end by 4 bases, with 9 bases between. CDR3 amino acids: CASSFSGSTEAFF. In DNA form, the CDR3 reads TGTGCCAGCAGCTTTTCGGGGTCCACTGAAGCTTTCTTT.

The chain couples TRBV6-6 to TRBJ2-5; D might be TRBD1 (6 bases). V was trimmed by 5 bases and J by 6 bases, leaving 19 bases between them. Germline CDR1 is MNHNY and CDR2 is SVGAGI (reference sequence). CDR3 length equals 15 residues. CDR3 in amino acids: CASSPRQGNRQTQYF. CDR3 in DNA: TGTGCCAGCAGTCCCCGCCAGGGGAATAGACAGACCCAGTACTTC.

V gene TRBV14 combines with J gene TRBJ1-2; D not resolved. Trimming took 1 base from V and 5 from J, leaving 14 bases between them. This CDR3 spans 15 amino acids. Germline V gene lookup returns CDR1 SGHDN and CDR2 FVKESK. CDR3 DNA sequence: TGTGCCAGCAGCCAAGGGTGGGGTGTTTGGTATGGCTACACCTTC. This gives the protein CASSQGWGVWYGYTF.

The chain is built from TRBV2 and TRBJ2-2; 8 bases map to TRBD2. The germline CDR1 and CDR2 sequences are SNHLY and FYNNEI. Trimming cost V 3 bases and J 6 bases; bases outside gene matches: 6. The CDR3 extends over 15 amino acids. The CDR3 is CASSEGTGGPGELFF. The CDR3 DNA reads as TGTGCCAGCAGTGAGGGGACGGGGGGGCCCGGGGAGCTGTTTTTT.

This clone came up once. The CDR3 sequence is CASSQDLTSGGETDTQYF. The CDR3 bases are TGTGCCAGCAGCCAAGATCTGACTAGCGGGGGGGAGACAGATACGCAGTATTTT. The chain combines TRBV4-2 with TRBJ2-3; 14 positions match TRBD2. Germline V gene data show CDR1 as LGHNA and CDR2 as YNFKEQ. The CDR3 is made up of 18 amino acids. J lost 3 bases, V lost 0 bases, and 5 bases had no gene match.

The chain links TRBV5-1 to TRBJ1-6, with D hard to call. V lost 4 bases, J lost 6 bases, and 14 bases lay in between. This CDR3 has 15 amino acids. The germline gives CDR1 SGHRS, CDR2 YFSETQ. The CDR3 is CASSIPMGTNSPLHF. The CDR3 coding sequence is TGCGCCAGCAGCATTCCGATGGGTACTAATTCACCCCTCCACTTT.